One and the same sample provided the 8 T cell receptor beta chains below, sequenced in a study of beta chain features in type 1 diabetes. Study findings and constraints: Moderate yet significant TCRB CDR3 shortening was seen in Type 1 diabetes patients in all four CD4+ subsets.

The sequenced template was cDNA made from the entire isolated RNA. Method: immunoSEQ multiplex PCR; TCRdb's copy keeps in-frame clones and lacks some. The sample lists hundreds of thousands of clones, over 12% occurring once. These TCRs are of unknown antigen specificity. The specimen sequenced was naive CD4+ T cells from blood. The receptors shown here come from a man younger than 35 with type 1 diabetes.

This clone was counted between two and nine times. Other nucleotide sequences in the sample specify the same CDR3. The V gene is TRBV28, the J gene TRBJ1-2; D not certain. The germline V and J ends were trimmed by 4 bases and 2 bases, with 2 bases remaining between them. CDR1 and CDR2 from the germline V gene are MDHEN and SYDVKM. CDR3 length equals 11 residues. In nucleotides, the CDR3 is TGTGCCAGCAGTTCAAACTATGGCTACACCTTC. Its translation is CASSSNYGYTF.

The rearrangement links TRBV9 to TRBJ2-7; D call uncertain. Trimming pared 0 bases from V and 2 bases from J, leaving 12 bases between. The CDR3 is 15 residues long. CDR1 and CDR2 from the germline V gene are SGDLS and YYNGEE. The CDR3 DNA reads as TGTGCCAGCAGCGTAGAAGCCGTCGCGACCTACGAGCAGTACTTC. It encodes CASSVEAVATYEQYF.

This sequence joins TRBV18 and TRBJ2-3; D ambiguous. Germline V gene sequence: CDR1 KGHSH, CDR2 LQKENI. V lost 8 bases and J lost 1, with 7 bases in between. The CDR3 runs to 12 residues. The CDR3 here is CASARGTDTQYF. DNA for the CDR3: TGTGCCAGCGCTCGGGGCACAGATACGCAGTATTTT. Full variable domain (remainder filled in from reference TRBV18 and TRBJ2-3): NAGVMQNPRHLVRRRGQEARLRCSPMKGHSHVYWYRQLPEEGLKFMVYLQKENIIDESGMPKERFSAEFPKEGPSILRIQQVVRGDSAAYFCASARGTDTQYFGPGTRLTVL.

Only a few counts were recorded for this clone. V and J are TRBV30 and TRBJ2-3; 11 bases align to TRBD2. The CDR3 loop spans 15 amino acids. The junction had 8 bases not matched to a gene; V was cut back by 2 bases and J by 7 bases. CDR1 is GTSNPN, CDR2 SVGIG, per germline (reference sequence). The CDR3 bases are TGTGCCTGGAGTAACCTAGCGGGGGGATCTTATACGCAGTATTTT. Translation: CAWSNLAGGSYTQYF.

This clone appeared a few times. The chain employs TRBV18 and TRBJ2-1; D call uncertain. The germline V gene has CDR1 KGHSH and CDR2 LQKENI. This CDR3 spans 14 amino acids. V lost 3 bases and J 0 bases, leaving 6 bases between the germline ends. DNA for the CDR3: TGTGCCAGCTCACCGACGAGCTCCTACAATGAGCAGTTCTTC. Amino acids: CASSPTSSYNEQFF.

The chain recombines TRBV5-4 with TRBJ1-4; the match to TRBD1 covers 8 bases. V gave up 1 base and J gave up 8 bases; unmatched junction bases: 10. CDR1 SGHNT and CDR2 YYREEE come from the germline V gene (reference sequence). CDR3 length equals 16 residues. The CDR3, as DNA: TGTGCCAGCAGCTTGACAGGGGGGCGGAGGCACGAAAAACTGTTTTTT. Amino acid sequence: CASSLTGGRRHEKLFF.

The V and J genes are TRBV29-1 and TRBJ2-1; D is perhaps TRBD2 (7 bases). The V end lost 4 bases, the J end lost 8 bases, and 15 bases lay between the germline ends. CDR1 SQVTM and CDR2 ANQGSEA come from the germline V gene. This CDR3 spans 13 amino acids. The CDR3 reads CSVGRGRIDEQFF. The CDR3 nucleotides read TGCAGCGTTGGGCGGGGGCGCATCGATGAGCAGTTCTTC.

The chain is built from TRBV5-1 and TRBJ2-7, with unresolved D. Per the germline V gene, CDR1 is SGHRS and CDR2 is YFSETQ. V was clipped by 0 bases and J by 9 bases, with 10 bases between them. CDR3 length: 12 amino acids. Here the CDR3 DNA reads TGCGCCAGCAGCTTGGACGGAGCAACGCAGTACTTC. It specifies CASSLDGATQYF.